Reported below is one T cell receptor beta chain. What it binds is unknown. The sample originates from a study of naive and memory T cell subsets. Study-wide findings and caveats: Especially in CD8 cells, naive repertoires contained a few larger clonotypes, possibly CD45RA-re-expressing memory cells.

Four subsets defined by CD45RA and CD27 were sorted after CD3, CD4, CD8 and live/dead staining. J lost 5 bases, V lost 1 base, and 10 bases had no gene match. Germline CDR1 is SGHAT and CDR2 is FQNNGV. CDR3 length: 18 residues. The beta constant-region primer was an equimolar mix of two oligonucleotides covering TRBC1 and TRBC2. Nested alpha and beta constant-region primers with the SP2 primer drove four PCR rounds on ligated cDNA. TCRdb reprocessed the UMI-ligation and nested PCR reads via MiXCR and lists one record per CDR3 protein. The table records over 130,000 distinct CDR3 sequences, more than 15% of them present only once.

What was sequenced was naive CD8+ T cells from blood. This TCR was recovered from a human donor in good health. The chain combines TRBV11-2 with TRBJ2-5, with 13 bases aligning to TRBD2. CDR3: CASSLARTSGREGETQYF. CDR3 DNA: TGTGCCAGCAGCTTAGCCCGGACTAGCGGGAGAGAGGGGGAGACCCAGTACTTC.